One and the same sample provided the 2 T cell receptor beta chains below, sequenced in a study of CD8+ T cells in alopecia areata. RNA, once extracted, was reverse transcribed into cDNA for use as the sequencing template. Only in-frame clones appear in the TCRdb table, and some are missing; sequencing was by immunoSEQ multiplex PCR. The sample records 130,000 or so clones, about 50% being singletons. The sequenced sample was NKG2D-low CD8+ T cells sorted from blood. The receptors originated from a human donor with alopecia areata.

For this clone: Germline and junction disagree at one end, which may indicate a read error. This chain links TRBV6-6 with TRBJ2-1; the match to TRBD2 covers 9 bases. This CDR3 has 16 amino acids. Germline lookup yields CDR1 MNHNY and CDR2 SVGAGI (reference sequence). Here the CDR3 DNA reads TGTGCCAGCAGCTACTTTAGCGGGAGCCGCGGCAATGAGCAGTTCTTC. It encodes CASSYFSGSRGNEQFF.

The rearrangement joins TRBV29-1 to TRBJ2-7; D remains unclear. From germline, CDR1 is SQVTM and CDR2 ANQGSEA. V dropped 4 bases and J dropped 4 bases, with 14 bases sitting between them. The CDR3 covers 13 residues. The CDR3 protein is CSVVAPDAYEQYF. The CDR3 nucleotides are TGCAGCGTTGTTGCCCCGGATGCGTACGAGCAGTACTTC.